These 8 T cell receptor beta chains share one sample of origin, sequenced in a study of Ad26.COV2.S vaccination and SARS-CoV-2 variants. Clones were sequenced by immunoSEQ multiplex PCR, and TCRdb holds only the in-frame ones, with some missing. The sample consists of about 350,000 clones, 65% to 90% of them appearing once. Treatment given: some 20 received Ad26.COV2.S at low or high dose, single or two shots; 5 received placebo; per-sample allocation not given. Specimen acquisition occurred on day 63 following the initial vaccine or placebo injection. This sample comprised peripheral blood, obtained in a trial of Ad26.COV2.S vaccine versus placebo. Receptors originate from a person aged 18-65 years who received the Ad26.COV2.S COVID-19 vaccine or a placebo.

The CDR3 sequence: CASSFSGTGGDEQFF. Written as DNA, the CDR3 is TGTGCCAGCAGCTTCTCCGGGACAGGAGGGGATGAGCAGTTCTTC. This chain connects TRBV5-4 to TRBJ2-1; 8 nucleotides line up with TRBD1. The CDR3 extends over 15 amino acids. Germline V gene lookup returns CDR1 SGHNT and CDR2 YYREEE (reference sequence). Losses at the gene ends were 2 bases for V and 8 bases for J; bases not matched to a gene: 9.

This clone was counted a single time. This chain connects TRBV21-1 to TRBJ1-2; TRBD1 is taken as the D call from the table, unchecked against the DNA. TRBV21-1 is designated a pseudogene. This CDR3 contains 15 residues. The CDR3 DNA sequence: TGTGCCAGCAGCAATGGGACAGGGGAGGTCCATGGCTACACCTTC. Translation: CASSNGTGEVHGYTF.

The genes are TRBV4-1 and TRBJ1-2; D is undetermined. The CDR3 runs to 16 residues. Trimming left V 3 bases short and J 0 bases short, with 14 bases between. Germline V gene sequence: CDR1 MGHRA, CDR2 YSYEKL. CDR3 bases: TGCGCCAGCAGCCAGGGGTCGGGCAGAGCTAACTATGGCTACACCTTC. Translated, it gives CASSQGSGRANYGYTF.

The chain employs TRBV4-1 and TRBJ1-1; possibly TRBD1 for D (6 bases). The ends were cut back, 0 bases at V and 1 base at J, with 18 bases in the middle. This CDR3 has 18 amino acids. Germline V gene data show CDR1 as MGHRA and CDR2 as YSYEKL. CDR3 nucleotide sequence: TGCGCCAGCAGCCAAGATGGGGCGAGGGGGTATGCGAACACTGAAGCTTTCTTT. It encodes CASSQDGARGYANTEAFF.

CDR3 DNA: TGTGCCAGCAGCTTGTTGGGGGAAGGCTACACCTTC. Its protein product is CASSLLGEGYTF. The chain recombines TRBV7-9 with TRBJ1-2, with D possibly being TRBD1 (5 bases). The length of the CDR3 is 12 residues. The germline V gene encodes CDR1 SEHNR and CDR2 FQNEAQ (reference sequence). The V end lost 3 bases, the J end lost 8 bases, and 10 bases lay between the germline ends. The variable domain in full, completed from reference TRBV7-9 and TRBJ1-2, reads DTGVSQNPRHKITKRGQNVTFRCDPISEHNRLYWYRQTLGQGPEFLTYFQNEAQLEKSRLLSDRFSAERPKGSFSTLEIQRTEQGDSAMYLCASSLLGEGYTFGSGTRLTVV.

The chain recombines TRBV24-1 with TRBJ2-1, with 7 positions matching TRBD2. There are 17 residues in the CDR3. Germline-derived CDR1 and CDR2 are KGHDR and SFDVKD. V trimming: 3 bases; J trimming: 1 base; junction bases outside the gene matches: 8. CDR3 DNA: TGTGCCACCAGTGATGTAACGACTAGCTGGTCCTACAATGAGCAGTTCTTC. Its protein is CATSDVTTSWSYNEQFF.

The genes are TRBV11-2 and TRBJ1-3; D remains ambiguous. V was shortened by 5 bases and J by 2 bases, with 7 bases between the two germline ends. This CDR3 has 13 amino acids. Germline CDR1 and CDR2: SGHAT and FQNNGV. DNA for the CDR3: TGTGCCAGCAGCCCCCGGACTGGAAACACCATATATTTT. This gives the protein CASSPRTGNTIYF.

V is TRBV21-1 and J is TRBJ2-3; the table's D call TRBD1 went unverified against the DNA. TRBV21-1 is noted as a pseudogene. The CDR3 runs to 12 residues. The CDR3: CASWLVGDTQYF. The DNA of the CDR3 is TGTGCCAGCTGGCTGGTTGGAGATACGCAGTATTTT.